Each of the 32 T cell receptor beta chains below was sequenced from the same sample in a study of T-cell memory formation after mild COVID-19 (dated by TCRdb to the early 2020s). To prepare the library, 5' RACE was applied. This sample was sequenced with an Illumina NovaSeq 6000. Through fastp at Q25 and MiXCR, TCRdb rebuilt clones from the public reads, retaining in-frame beta chains. Rows merge per CDR3 protein into single entries with the most common DNA and genes. The sample table lists approximately 500,000 distinct CDR3 sequences, around a quarter of them with a count of one. The ten largest clonotypes hold around 12% of the sample. Sequencing was performed on PBMCs or a T cell subset sorted from them (not recorded which). These TCRs come from an adult woman who had mild COVID-19 (a few samples of this study predate the infection). The sample titles of this study are shuffled in the database, so cell type and time point are left out; the donor was told from shared clones.

The genes are TRBV15 and TRBJ2-5; D not resolved. Germline-derived CDR1 and CDR2 are LNHNV and YYDKDF (reference sequence). The CDR3 sequence is 16 residues long. Trimming took off 0 bases at V and 5 bases at J, with 16 bases between the two ends. The CDR3 is CATSRENRAGWETQYF. The CDR3 region has the DNA TGTGCCACCAGCAGAGAAAATCGGGCCGGTTGGGAGACCCAGTACTTC.

This clonotype was found a few times. The chain has TRBV3-1 and TRBJ2-1; 9 bases line up with TRBD2. CDR1 and CDR2 (germline): LGHDT, YNNKEL (reference sequence). Trimming at V came to 2 bases and at J to 0 bases, leaving 5 bases not matched to a gene. CDR3 length equals 17 residues. The CDR3 DNA reads TGTGCCAGCAGCCAACTAGCGGGGCAAAGCTCCTACAATGAGCAGTTCTTC. Its protein is CASSQLAGQSSYNEQFF.

The V and J genes are TRBV2 and TRBJ1-1; tentative D call: TRBD1 (5 bases). The CDR3 consists of 13 residues. The ends were cut back, 9 bases at V and 7 bases at J, with 18 bases in the middle. Germline V gene data show CDR1 as SNHLY and CDR2 as FYNNEI. The CDR3 DNA reads TGTGCCAGAGGGGACGTAAATAAGGATGAAGCTTTCTTT. It specifies CARGDVNKDEAFF.

The J gene is TRBJ2-7, the V gene TRBV4-2; perhaps TRBD2 as D (5 bases). The length of the CDR3 is 13 residues. Germline loops: CDR1 LGHNA, CDR2 YNFKEQ. V was pared by 6 bases and J by 0 bases, with 9 bases between. CDR3 nucleotides: TGTGCCAGCAGAGCCGAGGGCTCCTACGAGCAGTACTTC. This gives the protein CASRAEGSYEQYF.

This clonotype was counted once. CDR3 DNA: TGTGCCAGCAGCTTGTATTCCGCCTACGAGCAGTACTTC. Its translation is CASSLYSAYEQYF. The chain combines TRBV5-6 with TRBJ2-7; D ambiguous. CDR1 is SGHDT, CDR2 YYEEEE, per germline. The V and J ends lost 1 base and 2 bases respectively, with 7 bases between them. CDR3 length: 13 residues.

The rearrangement joins TRBV23-1 to TRBJ2-5; D gene ambiguous. TRBV23-1 is an open reading frame whose function is uncertain. The CDR3 consists of 15 residues. Trimming removed 0 bases at V and 5 bases at J, with 13 bases between. CDR3 region: CASSQSLVGIETQYF. The CDR3 nucleotides read TGCGCCAGCAGTCAATCGTTGGTGGGGATCGAGACCCAGTACTTC.

The chain employs TRBV3-1 and TRBJ2-5; D remains ambiguous. Trimming stripped 7 bases from V and 4 bases from J, with 10 bases between. The CDR3 spans 12 residues. CDR1 and CDR2 from the germline V gene are LGHDT and YNNKEL (reference sequence). CDR3 DNA: TGTGCCAGCACCAACTCCGGAGAGACCCAGTACTTC. Protein product: CASTNSGETQYF.

The V call is TRBV6-5, the J call TRBJ1-2; a weak D match, TRBD1 (6 bases). The CDR3 length is 13 residues. Trimming stripped 2 bases from V and 8 bases from J, with 12 bases between. From germline, CDR1 is MNHEY and CDR2 SVGAGI. The CDR3 region is CASSYRAGEGYTF. DNA of the CDR3: TGTGCCAGCAGTTACCGGGCAGGGGAAGGCTACACCTTC.

This clonotype was seen only a few times. The rearrangement joins TRBV6-2 or TRBV6-3 to TRBJ2-5, with a tentative D call TRBD1 (6 bases). This CDR3 contains 17 residues. V lost 0 bases to trimming and J lost 2 bases, with 16 bases between them. Germline V gene data show CDR1 as MNHEY and CDR2 as SVGEGT. The CDR3 loop reads CASSYSIKDRRQETQYF. The CDR3 region has the DNA TGTGCCAGCAGTTACTCGATCAAGGACAGAAGACAAGAGACCCAGTACTTC.

The sample holds a few counts of this clonotype. This sequence joins TRBV7-9 and TRBJ2-7; D is unresolved. The CDR3 is made up of 15 amino acids. Germline V lookup: CDR1 SEHNR, CDR2 FQNEAQ (reference sequence). V lost 4 bases and J 9 bases, leaving 22 bases between the germline ends. CDR3 region: CASSSPIAPTLRQYF. CDR3 bases: TGTGCCAGCAGCTCCCCGATAGCCCCTACGTTAAGGCAGTACTTC.

This clonotype was found many times. The chain couples TRBV6-5 to TRBJ2-1, with TRBD2 matching 7 bases. CDR3 length: 16 residues. V lost 6 bases and J lost 3; bases outside the gene matches: 11. In germline, CDR1 is MNHEY, CDR2 SVGAGI. The CDR3 here is CASSRNVLARYNEQFF. The CDR3 nucleotides are TGTGCCAGCAGCCGAAATGTACTAGCGCGCTACAATGAGCAGTTCTTC.

The gene calls are TRBV5-6 and TRBJ1-2, with 11 bases fitting TRBD1. The CDR3 runs 15 residues. Germline assignment: CDR1 SGHDT and CDR2 YYEEEE. Trimming removed 2 bases from V and 3 bases from J; junction bases left unmatched: 3. The CDR3 nucleotides are TGTGCCAGCAGCTTCGGGACAGGGGGATACTATGGCTACACCTTC. Its translation is CASSFGTGGYYGYTF.

This clonotype was seen repeatedly, ten times or more. This rearrangement joins TRBV6-6 to TRBJ2-5; D gene uncertain. Trimming stripped 6 bases from V and 5 bases from J, with 7 bases between. The CDR3 sequence is 11 residues long. Germline lookup yields CDR1 MNHNY and CDR2 SVGAGI (reference sequence). The chain's CDR3 is CASRGPETQYF. The CDR3 DNA sequence: TGTGCCAGCAGAGGGCCGGAGACCCAGTACTTC.

J is TRBJ1-2 and V is TRBV12-3 or TRBV12-4; 9 bases are a match to TRBD1. V was clipped by 8 bases and J by 6 bases; unmatched bases: 10. CDR3 length equals 14 residues. CDR3 in amino acids: CASGNTGGFHGYTF. In DNA, the CDR3 is TGTGCCAGCGGAAATACAGGGGGCTTCCATGGCTACACCTTC.

V usage is TRBV4-2 and J usage is TRBJ1-5; D remains ambiguous. CDR1 is LGHNA and CDR2 is YNFKEQ in the germline V gene. V lost 0 bases and J 5 bases, leaving 5 bases between the germline ends. This CDR3 region has 13 residues. CDR3 coding DNA: TGTGCCAGCAGCCAAGATGGAGATCAGCCCCAGCATTTT. This encodes CASSQDGDQPQHF.

This clonotype was seen at least ten times. The rearrangement links TRBV19 to TRBJ2-3; 11 bases map to TRBD2. CDR3 length: 16 amino acids. Germline CDR1 LNHDA, CDR2 SQIVND (reference sequence). V trimming: 4 bases; J trimming: 5 bases; junction bases outside the gene matches: 8. The chain's CDR3 is CASSKLAGAREDTQYF. The CDR3 nucleotides read TGTGCCAGTAGTAAACTAGCGGGGGCCCGGGAAGATACGCAGTATTTT.

The chain recombines TRBV5-1 with TRBJ1-2; 8 bases match TRBD1. The CDR3 contains 17 residues. The junction had 14 bases not matched to a gene; V was cut back by 0 bases and J by 7 bases. Germline CDR1 reads SGHRS; CDR2 reads YFSETQ. Here the CDR3 reads CASSLAPGQGGYLGYTF. In DNA, the CDR3 is TGCGCCAGCAGCTTGGCCCCTGGACAGGGAGGTTATCTTGGCTACACCTTC.

This clonotype came up a few times. J is TRBJ2-5 and V is TRBV24-1; 9 positions match TRBD1. Germline loops: CDR1 KGHDR, CDR2 SFDVKD. J lost 9 bases, V lost 3 bases, and 7 bases had no gene match. The CDR3 length is 14 residues. This CDR3 reads CATSDTGTGKAQYF. The CDR3 nucleotides read TGTGCCACCAGTGATACCGGGACAGGGAAAGCCCAGTACTTC.

The chain couples TRBV27 to TRBJ1-2, with D unresolved. Per the germline V gene, CDR1 is MNHEY and CDR2 is SMNVEV (reference sequence). This CDR3 has 13 residues. Deletions cut 6 bases from V and 4 bases from J, with 12 bases between. The CDR3, as DNA: TGTGCCAGCAGCCGGGAGCGGCGCTATGGCTACACCTTC. Its translation: CASSRERRYGYTF.

This clonotype was observed at least ten times. The chain recombines TRBV4-3 with TRBJ2-3; 7 positions agree with TRBD2. V was pared by 0 bases and J by 4 bases, with 7 bases of the junction left unmatched. CDR3 length equals 16 residues. The germline V gene has CDR1 LGHNA and CDR2 YSLEER. CDR3 region: CASSQDHAGVPDTQYF. CDR3 sequence (DNA): TGCGCCAGCAGCCAAGATCATGCGGGAGTCCCAGATACGCAGTATTTT.

Only a few counts were recorded for this clonotype. This sequence joins TRBV12-3 or TRBV12-4 and TRBJ1-1; possibly TRBD1 for D (6 bases). This CDR3 contains 15 residues. Trimming pared 3 bases from V and 3 bases from J, leaving 14 bases between. The CDR3 region has the DNA TGTGCCAGCAGTTTTTACAGGGTGGTGGACACTGAAGCTTTCTTT. Translation: CASSFYRVVDTEAFF.

The chain uses TRBV12-3 or TRBV12-4 and TRBJ2-7; 7 bases match TRBD1. The J segment lost 4 bases and the V segment lost 6 bases, leaving 12 bases of the junction unmatched. This CDR3 has 15 amino acids. The CDR3 loop reads CASSPHGQAFYEQYF. The CDR3 coding sequence is TGTGCCAGCAGCCCGCACGGACAGGCCTTTTACGAGCAGTACTTC.

This clonotype was seen a handful of times. The V call is TRBV7-8, the J call TRBJ1-4, with 10 bases matching TRBD1. Germline V gene lookup returns CDR1 SGHVS and CDR2 FQNEAQ. The CDR3 consists of 15 residues. V lost 1 base to trimming and J lost 5 bases; unmatched junction nucleotides: 1. DNA for the CDR3: TGTGCCAGCAGCTTAGAGGGACAGGGGAATGAAAAACTGTTTTTT. Translation: CASSLEGQGNEKLFF.

This clonotype was seen a few times. The rearrangement links TRBV14 to TRBJ2-7; 12 bases are shared with TRBD2. CDR1 is SGHDN, CDR2 FVKESK, per germline. The V gene end was trimmed by 1 base and the J gene end by 1 base; junction bases not matched to a gene: 11. The CDR3 covers 19 residues. DNA of the CDR3: TGTGCCAGCAGCCAAGGACTAGCGGGAGCCCTTAGGGCGTCCTACGAGCAGTACTTC. Protein sequence: CASSQGLAGALRASYEQYF.

This clonotype was counted a few times. This chain uses TRBV30 with TRBJ2-2; perhaps TRBD1 as D (6 bases). The CDR3 contains 15 residues. Between the trimmed V and J ends, which lost 3 bases and 5 bases, there was a span of 16 bases. The germline CDR1 and CDR2 sequences are GTSNPN and SVGIG (reference sequence). The CDR3 loop is CAWRSQGLPTGELFF. The CDR3 DNA reads as TGTGCCTGGAGGTCACAGGGCCTACCGACCGGGGAGCTGTTTTTT. Combining the CDR3 with reference TRBV30 and TRBJ2-2 gives the whole variable domain SQTIHQWPATLVQPVGSPLSLECTVEGTSNPNLYWYRQAAGRGLQLLFYSVGIGQISSEVPQNLSASRPQDRQFILSSKKLLLSDSGFYLCAWRSQGLPTGELFFGEGSRLTVL.

J is TRBJ2-2 and V is TRBV6-6; the match to TRBD1 covers 7 bases. Germline V gene sequence: CDR1 MNHNY, CDR2 SVGAGI (reference sequence). The CDR3 runs to 18 residues. Trimming took 0 bases from V and 5 from J; bases not matched to a gene: 12. The CDR3 region is CASSYSKRTGPGTGELFF. Written as DNA, the CDR3 is TGTGCCAGCAGTTACTCAAAAAGGACAGGCCCGGGGACCGGGGAGCTGTTTTTT.

This rearrangement joins TRBV9 to TRBJ2-1; D could derive from TRBD1 or TRBD2 (5 bases each). This CDR3 has 19 amino acids. In germline, CDR1 is SGDLS, CDR2 YYNGEE. The V end lost 4 bases, the J end lost 0 bases, and 23 bases lay between the germline ends. CDR3 in DNA: TGTGCCAGCAGCTCCTCCTCGGGTGGGGGAAGCCTCTCCTACAATGAGCAGTTCTTC. Translated: CASSSSSGGGSLSYNEQFF. The whole variable domain, remainder taken from reference TRBV9 and TRBJ2-1, is DSGVTQTPKHLITATGQRVTLRCSPRSGDLSVYWYQQSLDQGLQFLIQYYNGEERAKGNILERFSAQQFPDLHSELNLSSLELGDSALYFCASSSSSGGGSLSYNEQFFGPGTRLTVL.

This sequence joins TRBV15 and TRBJ2-7, with D perhaps TRBD1 or TRBD2 (5 bases each). This CDR3 region has 14 residues. V was clipped by 4 bases and J by 4 bases, with 14 bases between them. Germline loops: CDR1 LNHNV, CDR2 YYDKDF (reference sequence). The CDR3 DNA follows: TGTGCCACCAGCAACCGGGACCGGAGGTACGAGCAGTACTTC. This translates into CATSNRDRRYEQYF.

CDR3 bases: TGTGCTAGTGCCGCTATGACAGGGTCCTCACCCCTCCACTTT. Translation gives CASAAMTGSSPLHF. The V call is TRBV12-5, the J call TRBJ1-6, with TRBD1 identical over 7 bases. The CDR3 covers 14 residues. V was pared by 7 bases and J by 10 bases, with 10 bases of the junction left unmatched. Germline CDR1 LGHNT, CDR2 FRNRAP.

This clonotype appeared a few times. This chain uses TRBV19 with TRBJ2-1, with 9 bases identical to TRBD2. Trimming at V came to 9 bases and at J to 9 bases, leaving 12 bases not matched to a gene. The V gene's germline CDR1 is LNHDA and CDR2 SQIVND (reference sequence). The CDR3 is 14 residues long. The CDR3 DNA reads as TGTGCCAGCTGTCCCGGCGGGAGGGCGGGTGAGCAGTTCTTC. Translating gives CASCPGGRAGEQFF.

This clonotype turned up a few times. V is TRBV12-3 or TRBV12-4 and J is TRBJ2-1, with 10 bases fitting TRBD2. The CDR3 is made up of 15 amino acids. The V gene end was trimmed by 6 bases and the J gene end by 10 bases; junction bases not matched to a gene: 12. The CDR3 DNA reads TGTGCCAGCAGCACAGCGGGAGGGGATGGCAGGGAGCAGTTCTTC. Its translation: CASSTAGGDGREQFF.

This clonotype was counted many times. The chain recombines TRBV29-1 with TRBJ2-2; D is undetermined. The CDR3 spans 14 residues. V lost 7 bases and J 6 bases, leaving 18 bases between the germline ends. Per germline, CDR1 SQVTM and CDR2 ANQGSEA. This chain's CDR3 is CSAPLVGMAGELFF. The CDR3 DNA is TGCAGCGCCCCTTTAGTGGGAATGGCCGGGGAGCTGTTTTTT.